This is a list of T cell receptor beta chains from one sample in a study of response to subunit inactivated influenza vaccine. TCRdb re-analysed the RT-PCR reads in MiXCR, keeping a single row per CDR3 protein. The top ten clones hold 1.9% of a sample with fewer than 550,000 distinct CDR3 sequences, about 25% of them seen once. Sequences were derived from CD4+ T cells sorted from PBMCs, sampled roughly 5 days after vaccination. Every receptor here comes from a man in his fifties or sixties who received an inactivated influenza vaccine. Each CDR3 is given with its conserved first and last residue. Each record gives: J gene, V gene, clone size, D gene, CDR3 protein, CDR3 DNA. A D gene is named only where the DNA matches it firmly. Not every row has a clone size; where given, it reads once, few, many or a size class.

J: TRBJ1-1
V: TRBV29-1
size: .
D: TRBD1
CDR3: CSVNGQGATEAFF
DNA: TGCAGCGTGAACGGACAGGGGGCGACTGAAGCTTTCTTT

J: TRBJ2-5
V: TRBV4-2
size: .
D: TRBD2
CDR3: CASSRGPELAGREAQYF
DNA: TGTGCCAGCAGCCGAGGCCCCGAGCTAGCGGGGAGGGAGGCCCAGTACTTC

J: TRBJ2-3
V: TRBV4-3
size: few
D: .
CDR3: CASSQDDGSKNTQYF
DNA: TGCGCCAGCAGCCAAGACGACGGGAGTAAGAATACGCAGTATTTT

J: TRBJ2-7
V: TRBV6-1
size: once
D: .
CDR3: CASSEMGTFHEQYF
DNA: TGTGCCAGCAGTGAAATGGGCACTTTCCACGAGCAGTACTTC

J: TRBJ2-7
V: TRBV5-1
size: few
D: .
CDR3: CASGAGTQIFYEQYF
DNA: TGCGCCAGCGGGGCCGGGACACAGATATTTTACGAGCAGTACTTC

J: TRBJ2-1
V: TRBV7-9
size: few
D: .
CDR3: CASSLGGKGNEQFF
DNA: TGTGCCAGCAGCTTAGGCGGGAAGGGGAATGAGCAGTTCTTC

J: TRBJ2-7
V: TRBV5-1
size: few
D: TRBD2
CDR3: CASSSATGLAAYEQYF
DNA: TGCGCCAGCAGCTCCGCAACGGGACTAGCGGCCTACGAGCAGTACTTC

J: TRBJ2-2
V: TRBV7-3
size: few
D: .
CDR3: CASSLNAGVTGELFF
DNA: TGTGCCAGCAGCTTAAATGCAGGGGTCACCGGGGAGCTGTTTTTT

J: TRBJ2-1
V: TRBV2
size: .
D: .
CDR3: CASRGGKGDEQFF
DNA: TGTGCCAGCAGAGGCGGGAAGGGAGATGAGCAGTTCTTC

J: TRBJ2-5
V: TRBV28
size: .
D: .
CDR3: CASSLSGRLTKHETQYF
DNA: TGTGCCAGCAGTTTATCGGGCAGACTAACAAAGCATGAGACCCAGTACTTC

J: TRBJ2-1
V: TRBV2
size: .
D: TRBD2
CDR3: CASRGTSGSLGEQFF
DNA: TGTGCCAGCAGGGGGACTAGCGGGAGTTTGGGGGAGCAGTTCTTC

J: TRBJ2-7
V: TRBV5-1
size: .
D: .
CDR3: CASSLTWDGTEQYF
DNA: TGCGCCAGCAGCTTGACCTGGGACGGAACCGAGCAGTACTTC

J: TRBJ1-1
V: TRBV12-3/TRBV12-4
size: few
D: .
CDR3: CASRDSPMNTEAFF
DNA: TGTGCCAGCAGGGACAGCCCCATGAACACTGAAGCTTTCTTT

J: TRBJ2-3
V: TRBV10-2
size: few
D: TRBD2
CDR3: CASSPLSGATDTQYF
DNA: TGCGCCAGCAGTCCGTTGAGCGGGGCTACAGATACGCAGTATTTT

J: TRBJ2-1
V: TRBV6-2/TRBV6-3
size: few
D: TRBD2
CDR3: CASSYGTSLNEQFF
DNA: TGTGCCAGCAGTTACGGGACTAGCCTCAATGAGCAGTTCTTC

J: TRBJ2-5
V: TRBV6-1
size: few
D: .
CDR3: CASSQSEGQETQYF
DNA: TGTGCCAGCAGTCAAAGTGAGGGCCAAGAGACCCAGTACTTC

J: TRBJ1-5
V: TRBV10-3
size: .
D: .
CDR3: CAISEGEVSNQPQHF
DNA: TGTGCCATCAGTGAAGGGGAAGTGAGCAATCAGCCCCAGCATTTT

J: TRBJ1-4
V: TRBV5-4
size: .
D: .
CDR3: CASSSPGLNNEKLFF
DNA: TGTGCCAGCAGCTCGCCGGGACTGAATAATGAAAAACTGTTTTTT

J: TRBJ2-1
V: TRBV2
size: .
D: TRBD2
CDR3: CASIRLAGGGEQFF
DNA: TGTGCCAGCATCCGACTAGCGGGAGGGGGGGAGCAGTTCTTC

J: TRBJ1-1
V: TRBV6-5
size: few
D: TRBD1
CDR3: CASSYYTGAVNTEAFF
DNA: TGTGCCAGCAGTTACTATACAGGGGCCGTGAACACTGAAGCTTTCTTT

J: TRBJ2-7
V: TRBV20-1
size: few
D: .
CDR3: CSASPDTYEQYF
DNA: TGCAGTGCTAGTCCGGACACCTACGAGCAGTACTTC

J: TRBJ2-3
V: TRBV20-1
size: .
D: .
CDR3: CSASSQGSLTSTDTQYF
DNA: TGCAGTGCTAGCTCTCAGGGAAGCCTGACTAGCACAGATACGCAGTATTTT

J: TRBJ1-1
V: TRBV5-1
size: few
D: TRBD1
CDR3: CASSLGAGTVGAEAFF
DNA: TGCGCCAGCAGCTTGGGAGCGGGGACAGTTGGGGCTGAAGCTTTCTTT

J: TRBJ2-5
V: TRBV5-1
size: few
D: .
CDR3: CASSLSSRGQETQYF
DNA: TGCGCCAGCAGCTTGTCGTCAAGGGGACAAGAGACCCAGTACTTC

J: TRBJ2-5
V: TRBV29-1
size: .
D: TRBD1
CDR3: CSVEENRGETQYF
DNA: TGCAGCGTTGAAGAAAACAGGGGGGAGACCCAGTACTTC

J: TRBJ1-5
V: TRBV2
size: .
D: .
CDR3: CASSGAHSNQPQHF
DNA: TGTGCCAGCAGTGGGGCACATAGCAATCAGCCCCAGCATTTT

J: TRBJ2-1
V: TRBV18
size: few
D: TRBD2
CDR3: CAGGSGNYNEQFF
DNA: TGTGCAGGCGGGAGTGGGAACTACAATGAGCAGTTCTTC

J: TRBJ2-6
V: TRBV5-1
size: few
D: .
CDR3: CASSLDGISGANVLTF
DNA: TGCGCCAGCAGCTTGGACGGGATTTCTGGGGCCAACGTCCTGACTTTC

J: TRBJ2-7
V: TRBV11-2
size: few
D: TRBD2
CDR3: CASSLDLAGAYEQYF
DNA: TGTGCCAGCAGCTTAGATCTAGCGGGAGCCTACGAGCAGTACTTC

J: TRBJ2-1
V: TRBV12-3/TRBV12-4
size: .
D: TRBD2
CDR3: CASRIGTTYNEQFF
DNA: TGTGCCAGCAGGATCGGGACTACCTACAATGAGCAGTTCTTC

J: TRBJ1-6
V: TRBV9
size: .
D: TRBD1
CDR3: CASSVEGGTGYSPLHF
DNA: TGTGCCAGCAGCGTAGAAGGAGGGACAGGCTATTCACCCCTCCACTTT

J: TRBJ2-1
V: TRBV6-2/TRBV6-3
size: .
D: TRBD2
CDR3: CASNGLAGSYNEQFF
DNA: TGTGCCAGCAACGGACTAGCGGGCTCCTACAATGAGCAGTTCTTC

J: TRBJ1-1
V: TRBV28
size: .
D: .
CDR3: CASSMPRGTEAFF
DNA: TGTGCCAGCAGTATGCCCCGAGGCACTGAAGCTTTCTTT

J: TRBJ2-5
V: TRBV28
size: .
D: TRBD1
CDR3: CASKEGGLGETQYF
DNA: TGTGCCAGCAAGGAAGGGGGCCTAGGGGAGACCCAGTACTTC

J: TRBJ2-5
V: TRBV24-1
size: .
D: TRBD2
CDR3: CATSDHRTSGKETQYF
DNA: TGTGCCACCAGTGACCATAGGACTAGCGGTAAAGAGACCCAGTACTTC

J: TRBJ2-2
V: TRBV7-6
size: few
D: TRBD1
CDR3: CASSFVTGGTGELFF
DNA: TGTGCCAGCAGCTTCGTGACAGGGGGCACCGGGGAGCTGTTTTTT

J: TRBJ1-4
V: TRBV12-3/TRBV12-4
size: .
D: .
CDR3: CASAGGTDEKLFF
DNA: TGTGCCAGCGCCGGGGGGACGGATGAAAAACTGTTTTTT